This T cell receptor (beta chain) was identified during a study of post-analysis software for immune sequencing data. Study conclusions and caveats: When patients were compared with controls, about 5 TRBV segments were more frequent, TRBV5-6, TRBV5-1 and TRBV20-1 among them. F measure grouped same-batch samples tightly together.

The length of the CDR3 is 17 residues. To note about this clonotype: Its target is not known.

Sequencing libraries made from TCR beta cDNA carried unique molecular identifiers. T cells, roughly 1 to 10 million of them, yielded approximately 530,000 cDNA molecules. A single record per CDR3 protein comes from TCRdb applying MiXCR to the PCR reads. The table lists 750,000 to 950,000 distinct CDR3 sequences, 53% of them singletons, with under 6% in the top ten. This sequence joins TRBV21-1 and TRBJ2-1; the table gives TRBD2 as D, unverified against the DNA. TRBV21-1 is termed a pseudogene. This TCR was sampled from a girl aged 10-17 years with multiple sclerosis. Sample: blood. In DNA form, the CDR3 reads TGTGCCAGCAGCGGGGGGAACCTCCCGGAATTCGACAATGAGCAGTTCTTC. It codes for CASSGGNLPEFDNEQFF.